What follows is one T cell receptor (beta chain) and its context. The data were taken from a study of shared clonotypes between healthy human individuals. Study background: The donor pool was made up of two women and three men aged 18 to 49.

The CDR3 totals 15 residues. The germline gives CDR1 SGDLS, CDR2 YYNGEE. With 0 bases removed from V and 4 bases from J, the gap between germline ends came to 12 bases. All donors were healthy HIV-negative adults lacking recent acute infections or vaccinations. Assay: immunoSEQ multiplex PCR; the TCRdb copy retains only in-frame clones and omits some. The sample records around 1.4 million clones, just under 99% being singletons. The V gene is TRBV9, the J gene TRBJ2-3; D ambiguous. The sample comprised naive CD4+ T cells sorted from blood. Subset in this sample: CD45RA+ positively selected. This receptor was taken from a man younger than 40 in good health. In nucleotides, the CDR3 is TGTGCCAGCAGCGTAGCAGTGGTAGCAGCAGATACGCAGTATTTT. It translates to CASSVAVVAADTQYF.